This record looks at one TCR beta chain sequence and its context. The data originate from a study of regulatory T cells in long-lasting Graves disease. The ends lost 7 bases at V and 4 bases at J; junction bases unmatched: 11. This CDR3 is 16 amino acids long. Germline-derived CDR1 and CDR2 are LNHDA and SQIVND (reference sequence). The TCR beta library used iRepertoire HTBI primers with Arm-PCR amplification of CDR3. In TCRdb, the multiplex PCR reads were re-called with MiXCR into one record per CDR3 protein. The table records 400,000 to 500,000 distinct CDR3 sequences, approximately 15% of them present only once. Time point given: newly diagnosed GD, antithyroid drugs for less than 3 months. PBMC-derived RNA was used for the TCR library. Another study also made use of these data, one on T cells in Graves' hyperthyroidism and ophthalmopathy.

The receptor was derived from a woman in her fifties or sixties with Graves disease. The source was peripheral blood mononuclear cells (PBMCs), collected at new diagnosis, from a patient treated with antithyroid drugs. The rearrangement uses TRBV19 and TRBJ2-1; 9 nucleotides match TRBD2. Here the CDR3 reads CASTYPLAGGYNEQFF. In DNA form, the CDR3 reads TGTGCCAGTACCTACCCCCTCGCGGGAGGGTACAATGAGCAGTTCTTC.